The 23 T cell receptor beta chains below were found in one sample sequenced in a study of blood T cell repertoires in COVID-19. The method was immunoSEQ multiplex PCR; TCRdb's version includes in-frame clones alone and lacks a portion of them. Of 300,000 to 400,000 clones detected, about 91% appear once; the ten largest clones hold roughly 9.9%. Sequenced: peripheral blood. Receptor source: a man between 25 and 39 years old with COVID-19, enrolled during active disease.

The chain carries TRBV6-1 and TRBJ2-7; 9 nucleotides align to TRBD1. Germline V lookup: CDR1 MNHNS, CDR2 SASEGT. The CDR3 covers 16 residues. With V trimmed by 4 bases and J by 0 bases, 7 bases remained unmatched. The CDR3 nucleotides read TGTGCCAGCAGTGGATCCGGGACAGGGCTCTCCTACGAGCAGTACTTC. Amino acid sequence: CASSGSGTGLSYEQYF.

The chain employs TRBV10-1 and TRBJ2-1, with 8 bases aligning to TRBD1. Germline V CDR1 and CDR2: WNHNN, SYGVQD (reference sequence). The CDR3 runs to 15 residues. Unmatched junction bases numbered 11, after V lost 6 bases and J lost 7 bases. CDR3 amino acids: CASSDGTGRGNEQFF. CDR3 sequence (DNA): TGCGCCAGCAGCGACGGGACAGGCAGGGGGAATGAGCAGTTCTTC.

This chain links TRBV7-9 with TRBJ1-2, with D possibly matching TRBD1 (6 bases). This CDR3 is 13 amino acids long. V lost 8 bases and J 4 bases, leaving 14 bases between the germline ends. The germline gives CDR1 SEHNR, CDR2 FQNEAQ (reference sequence). Here the CDR3 reads CASVTDRLYGYTF. In DNA form, the CDR3 reads TGTGCCAGCGTAACCGACAGGCTCTATGGCTACACCTTC.

This chain joins TRBV7-3 and TRBJ2-3, with 7 bases lining up with TRBD1. The CDR3 extends over 15 amino acids. CDR1 is SGHTA, CDR2 FQGTGA, per germline. Losses at the gene ends were 1 base for V and 4 bases for J; bases not matched to a gene: 5. The CDR3 nucleotides are TGTGCCAGCAGCTTAAGAAGGGGGCAGGCAGATACGCAGTATTTT. Translating gives CASSLRRGQADTQYF.

The chain joins TRBV6-2 or TRBV6-3 to TRBJ2-5, with 12 bases aligning to TRBD2. The length of the CDR3 is 16 residues. Germline V gene sequence: CDR1 MNHEY, CDR2 SVGEGT. Trimming took 5 bases from V and 5 from J; bases not matched to a gene: 9. The CDR3 bases are TGTGCCAGCAGTCTACGACTAGCGGGAGTAGGTGAGACCCAGTACTTC. Amino acids: CASSLRLAGVGETQYF.

The J gene is TRBJ2-3, the V gene TRBV18, with 13 bases aligning to TRBD2. The V segment lost 2 bases and the J segment 3 bases; nucleotides outside the gene matches: 8. The CDR3 consists of 18 residues. Germline-derived CDR1 and CDR2 are KGHSH and LQKENI. The CDR3 sequence: CASSPKGTSGRGTDTQYF. The CDR3 bases are TGTGCCAGCTCACCAAAGGGAACTAGCGGGAGGGGAACAGATACGCAGTATTTT.

The V and J genes are TRBV25-1 and TRBJ2-2; weak D call: TRBD2 (5 bases). With 6 bases removed from V and 3 bases from J, the gap between germline ends came to 11 bases. This CDR3 has 14 amino acids. Germline V gene sequence: CDR1 MGHDK, CDR2 SYGVNS. The CDR3 spells CASRAERDTGELFF. The CDR3 DNA reads as TGTGCCAGCAGAGCGGAAAGGGACACCGGGGAGCTGTTTTTT.

The V call is TRBV5-6, the J call TRBJ2-3; TRBD2 might be the D (5 bases). Germline values: CDR1 SGHDT, CDR2 YYEEEE. The CDR3 length is 17 residues. The V end lost 0 bases, the J end lost 0 bases, and 14 bases lay between the germline ends. The CDR3: CASSLGGLRYSTDTQYF. Written as DNA, the CDR3 is TGTGCCAGCAGCTTGGGAGGGCTCAGGTATAGCACAGATACGCAGTATTTT.

This chain connects TRBV5-1 to TRBJ2-3; 9 bases align to TRBD2. The length of the CDR3 is 18 residues. Germline V gene sequence: CDR1 SGHRS, CDR2 YFSETQ. With 1 base clipped from V and 0 bases from J, the junction kept 9 bases outside the gene matches. The DNA for the CDR3 is TGCGCCAGCAGCTTGAGGCTAGCGGGGACTCCGAGCACAGATACGCAGTATTTT. This encodes CASSLRLAGTPSTDTQYF.

The chain carries TRBV21-1 and TRBJ2-1; TRBD2 is the table's D call and was not checked against the DNA. TRBV21-1 is tagged as a pseudogene. The CDR3 spans 19 residues. Here the CDR3 reads CASSKVGTSGLTNYNEQFF. CDR3 in DNA: TGTGCCAGCAGCAAAGTCGGGACTAGCGGTCTTACCAACTACAATGAGCAGTTCTTC.

This clone was seen once. V and J are TRBV19 and TRBJ2-5; 8 positions agree with TRBD1. CDR1 is LNHDA and CDR2 is SQIVND in the germline V gene (reference sequence). The ends lost 4 bases at V and 3 bases at J; junction bases unmatched: 10. The CDR3 contains 16 residues. CDR3 in amino acids: CASSNPGQGGKETQYF. The DNA for the CDR3 is TGTGCCAGTAGTAACCCCGGACAGGGCGGAAAAGAGACCCAGTACTTC.

V is TRBV2 and J is TRBJ1-4; 8 positions match TRBD1. This CDR3 comprises 13 residues. The V gene's germline CDR1 is SNHLY and CDR2 FYNNEI. V shed 5 bases, J shed 11 bases, and the junction held 7 bases outside the gene matches. This chain's CDR3 is CASSFGQGGKLFF. The CDR3 region has the DNA TGTGCCAGCAGTTTCGGACAGGGCGGGAAACTGTTTTTT.

V is TRBV11-2 and J is TRBJ2-2; TRBD1 is a possible D gene (5 bases). V lost 5 bases and J lost 2, with 15 bases in between. The germline V gene has CDR1 SGHAT and CDR2 FQNNGV. The CDR3 sequence is 16 residues long. CDR3 sequence reads: CASSQGWTPNTGELFF. The CDR3 nucleotides read TGTGCCAGCAGCCAAGGGTGGACACCCAACACCGGGGAGCTGTTTTTT.

This clone has just one count. The V gene is TRBV7-9, the J gene TRBJ1-2, with 11 bases identical to TRBD1. The CDR3 length is 15 residues. Per germline, CDR1 SEHNR and CDR2 FQNEAQ (reference sequence). After removal of 1 base from V and 4 bases from J, the junction contained 2 bases not matched to a gene. The CDR3 reads CASSLGTGGGYGYTF. The CDR3 nucleotides read TGTGCCAGCAGCTTAGGGACAGGGGGCGGCTATGGCTACACCTTC.

The chain uses TRBV27 and TRBJ1-2; D perhaps matches TRBD1 (5 bases). CDR1 and CDR2 (germline): MNHEY, SMNVEV (reference sequence). This CDR3 region has 14 residues. V was trimmed by 6 bases and J by 7 bases, leaving 18 bases between them. CDR3 amino acids: CASSPRRGGGGYTF. The CDR3 DNA is TGTGCCAGCAGCCCTAGGAGGGGCGGGGGTGGCTACACCTTC.

In regard to this clone: At one end the junction does not follow the germline gene, possibly because of a read error. V is TRBV2 and J is TRBJ2-5; possible D gene TRBD1, 5 bases. This CDR3 is built from 14 residues. The germline CDR1 and CDR2 sequences are SNHLY and FYNNEI. CDR3 nucleotide sequence: TGTGCCAGCAGTCAAGCTAGGGGCCAAGAGACCCAGTACTTC. Protein: CASSQARGQETQYF.

The V and J genes are TRBV29-1 and TRBJ2-1, with TRBD1 matching 10 bases. Looked up from germline, CDR1 is SQVTM and CDR2 is ANQGSEA. This CDR3 spans 15 amino acids. V shed 1 base, J shed 4 bases, and the junction held 4 bases outside the gene matches. This chain's CDR3 is CSVEVSGQGYNEQFF. For the CDR3, the DNA is TGCAGCGTTGAAGTATCGGGACAGGGGTACAATGAGCAGTTCTTC.

This chain links TRBV5-4 with TRBJ2-1; D may be TRBD2 (6 bases). The length of the CDR3 is 15 residues. Trimming shortened V by 3 bases and J by 2 bases, and 12 bases separated the two germline ends. The germline V gene encodes CDR1 SGHNT and CDR2 YYREEE (reference sequence). The CDR3 loop reads CASSSGVGPYNEQFF. CDR3 in DNA: TGTGCCAGCAGCTCGGGGGTGGGGCCCTACAATGAGCAGTTCTTC.

This chain links TRBV3-1 (or the pseudogene TRBV3-2) with TRBJ1-6; TRBD1 is a possible D gene (6 bases). Deletions cut 1 base from V and 6 bases from J, with 7 bases between. The CDR3 spans 14 residues. Germline CDR1 is LGHDT and CDR2 is YNNKEL (reference sequence). The CDR3 bases are TGTGCCAGCAGCCAAGTACAGGGTAATTCACCCCTCCACTTT. Encoded protein: CASSQVQGNSPLHF.

The V call is TRBV14, the J call TRBJ1-2, with D perhaps matching TRBD1 (6 bases). This CDR3 contains 13 residues. Per germline, CDR1 SGHDN and CDR2 FVKESK. V was pared by 3 bases and J by 4 bases, with 9 bases between. CDR3 nucleotide sequence: TGTGCCAGCAGCCATTACAGGGTCTATGGCTACACCTTC. This codes for CASSHYRVYGYTF.

V gene TRBV5-1 combines with J gene TRBJ2-3; a possible D gene is TRBD2 (7 bases). The CDR3 sequence is 17 residues long. Trimming left V 1 base short and J 1 base short, with 16 bases between. Germline V lookup: CDR1 SGHRS, CDR2 YFSETQ. The CDR3, as DNA: TGCGCCAGCAGCTTGCTCGGTGACGGGGGGCGCACAGATACGCAGTATTTT. It specifies CASSLLGDGGRTDTQYF.

The gene calls are TRBV18 and TRBJ2-7; D may be TRBD1 (6 bases). The V and J ends lost 3 bases and 4 bases respectively, with 13 bases between them. Germline V gene data show CDR1 as KGHSH and CDR2 as LQKENI. CDR3 length: 14 amino acids. The DNA for the CDR3 is TGTGCCAGCTCACCCAGGACAGATCAATACGAGCAGTACTTC. Translating gives CASSPRTDQYEQYF. The full variable domain, its missing parts supplied by reference TRBV18 and TRBJ2-7, is NAGVMQNPRHLVRRRGQEARLRCSPMKGHSHVYWYRQLPEEGLKFMVYLQKENIIDESGMPKERFSAEFPKEGPSILRIQQVVRGDSAAYFCASSPRTDQYEQYFGPGTRLTVT.

The DNA of the CDR3 is TGTGCCAGCAGCTTAGACGGGACACAGAACACTGAAGCTTTCTTT. Translating it yields CASSLDGTQNTEAFF. The rearrangement uses TRBV11-2 and TRBJ1-1; D may be TRBD1 (6 bases). Germline-derived CDR1 and CDR2 are SGHAT and FQNNGV. Between the trimmed V and J ends, which lost 0 bases and 1 base, there was a span of 9 bases. This CDR3 comprises 15 residues.